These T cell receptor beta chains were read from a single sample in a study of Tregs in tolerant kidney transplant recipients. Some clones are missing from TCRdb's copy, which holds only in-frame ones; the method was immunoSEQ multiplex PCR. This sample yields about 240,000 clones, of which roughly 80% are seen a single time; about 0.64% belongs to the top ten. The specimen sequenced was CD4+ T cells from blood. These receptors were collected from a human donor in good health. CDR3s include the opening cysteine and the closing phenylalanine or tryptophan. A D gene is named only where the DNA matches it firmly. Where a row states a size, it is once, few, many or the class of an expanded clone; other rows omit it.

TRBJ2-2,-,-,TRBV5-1,CASSLKVGGRHTGELFF,TGCGCCAGCAGCTTGAAAGTTGGAGGGCGCCACACCGGGGAGCTGTTTTTT
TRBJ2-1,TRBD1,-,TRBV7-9,CASSLVQGVSYNEQFF,TGTGCCAGCAGCTTGGTGCAGGGGGTCTCCTACAATGAGCAGTTCTTC
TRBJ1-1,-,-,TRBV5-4,CASSSSYTGRTEAFF,TGTGCCAGCAGCTCCTCATACACAGGGAGAACTGAAGCTTTCTTT
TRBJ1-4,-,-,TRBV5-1,CASSLAGQRGTEKLFF,TGCGCCAGCAGCTTGGCCGGTCAACGGGGCACGGAAAAACTGTTTTTT
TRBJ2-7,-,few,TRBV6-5,CASSYTRGGGAYEQYF,TGTGCCAGCAGTTACACCCGAGGGGGAGGGGCTTACGAGCAGTACTTC
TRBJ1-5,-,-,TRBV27,CASRAGRYQPQHF,TGTGCCAGCAGGGCGGGACGCTATCAGCCCCAGCATTTT
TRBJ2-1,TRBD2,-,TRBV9,CASSPRLAGGPHNEQFF,TGTGCCAGCAGCCCACGTCTAGCGGGAGGGCCCCACAATGAGCAGTTCTTC
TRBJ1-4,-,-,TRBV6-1,CAASRTTNEKLFF,TGTGCCGCCAGCAGGACAACTAATGAAAAACTGTTTTTT
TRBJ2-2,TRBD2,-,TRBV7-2,CASSRSGGAGTGELFF,TGTGCCAGCAGCCGTAGCGGGGGGGCGGGCACCGGGGAGCTGTTTTTT
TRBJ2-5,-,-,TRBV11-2,CASSLDRAQETQYF,TGTGCCAGCAGCTTAGATCGGGCCCAAGAGACCCAGTACTTC
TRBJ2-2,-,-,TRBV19,CASSTGTRLTGELFF,TGTGCCAGTAGTACCGGGACACGACTTACCGGGGAGCTGTTTTTT
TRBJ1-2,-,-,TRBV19,CASTLGREYGYTF,TGTGCCAGTACTCTTGGCAGAGAGTATGGCTACACCTTC
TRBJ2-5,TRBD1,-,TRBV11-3,CASSSPDRGETQYF,TGTGCCAGCAGCTCCCCGGACAGGGGTGAGACCCAGTACTTC
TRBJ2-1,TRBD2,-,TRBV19,CASSTGTSGRWNEQFF,TGTGCCAGTAGCACCGGGACTAGCGGGAGATGGAATGAGCAGTTCTTC
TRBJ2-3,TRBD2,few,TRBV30,CAWSAAGGGTDTQYF,TGTGCCTGGAGTGCCGCGGGGGGGGGAACAGATACGCAGTATTTT
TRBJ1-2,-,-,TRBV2,CASSEGRRQSSYGYTF,TGTGCCAGCAGTGAAGGCAGGCGCCAAAGTTCCTATGGCTACACCTTC
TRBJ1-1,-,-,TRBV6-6,CASSSRGRAEAFF,TGTGCCAGCAGTTCCCGGGGGCGGGCTGAAGCTTTCTTT